These 10 T cell receptor beta chains were sequenced from one sample in a study of T cell responses to AZD1222 COVID-19 vaccine. Using immunoSEQ multiplex PCR, the repertoire was profiled, and TCRdb retains in-frame clones only, with some absent. The sample carries around 120,000 clones, about 90% recorded once. This sample comprised peripheral blood, obtained on day 0 of AZD1222 vaccination. These receptors all come from an adult in good health.

The chain is built from TRBV7-2 and TRBJ2-1, with 12 bases matching TRBD1. The CDR3 spans 18 residues. J gave up 2 bases and V 5 bases, and 10 bases lay outside the gene matches. Germline V gives CDR1 SGHTA, CDR2 FQGNSA. CDR3 sequence reads: CASSHRDRGLAAYNEQFF. The CDR3 bases are TGTGCCAGCAGCCACCGGGACAGGGGGCTAGCAGCCTACAATGAGCAGTTCTTC.

This sequence joins TRBV21-1 and TRBJ2-3; the table names TRBD1, a call not compared with the DNA. TRBV21-1 is labeled a pseudogene. The CDR3 spans 15 residues. CDR3 DNA: TGTGCCAGCAGCCAACGGACAGGGCGGACAGATACGCAGTATTTT. Translation: CASSQRTGRTDTQYF.

This chain joins TRBV7-9 and TRBJ2-1, with D perhaps TRBD1 (6 bases). The germline V gene has CDR1 SEHNR and CDR2 FQNEAQ (reference sequence). This CDR3 has 15 residues. Trimming took off 6 bases at V and 8 bases at J, with 20 bases between the two ends. The CDR3 DNA follows: TGTGCCAGCAGTCCCGACAGGAAAAATGTCTATGAGCAGTTCTTC. This codes for CASSPDRKNVYEQFF. Using reference TRBV7-9 and TRBJ2-1 for the parts outside the CDR3, the full variable domain is DTGVSQNPRHKITKRGQNVTFRCDPISEHNRLYWYRQTLGQGPEFLTYFQNEAQLEKSRLLSDRFSAERPKGSFSTLEIQRTEQGDSAMYLCASSPDRKNVYEQFFGPGTRLTVL.

The chain carries TRBV29-1 and TRBJ2-2, with D unresolved. The CDR3 has 13 residues. Germline V gene sequence: CDR1 SQVTM, CDR2 ANQGSEA. V was shortened by 3 bases and J by 1 base, with 6 bases between the two germline ends. CDR3 in DNA: TGCAGCGTTGATTGGTGGAACACCGGGGAGCTGTTTTTT. Translated: CSVDWWNTGELFF.

The rearrangement joins TRBV18 to TRBJ2-4; possibly TRBD1 for D (6 bases). V lost 3 bases to trimming and J lost 1 base, with 13 bases between them. The length of the CDR3 is 16 residues. The germline V gene encodes CDR1 KGHSH and CDR2 LQKENI. CDR3 nucleotides: TGTGCCAGCTCACCGCTCGACAGGAACGCCAAAAACATTCAGTACTTC. Translated: CASSPLDRNAKNIQYF.

The chain couples TRBV19 to TRBJ1-5; 7 nucleotides match TRBD1. The germline gives CDR1 LNHDA, CDR2 SQIVND (reference sequence). V shed 4 bases, J shed 6 bases, and the junction held 3 bases outside the gene matches. The CDR3 covers 13 residues. The CDR3 nucleotides read TGTGCCAGTAGTAGGACAGGAGGTCAGCCCCAGCATTTT. Protein product: CASSRTGGQPQHF.

The chain recombines TRBV9 with TRBJ2-5; 8 bases line up with TRBD2. The germline gives CDR1 SGDLS, CDR2 YYNGEE. The length of the CDR3 is 15 residues. Trimming removed 7 bases from V and 2 bases from J; junction bases left unmatched: 10. Written as DNA, the CDR3 is TGTGCCAGCGCCCGCGACGGGGGGGCACAAGAGACCCAGTACTTC. Its translation: CASARDGGAQETQYF.

The genes are TRBV9 and TRBJ2-1; tentatively, D is TRBD2 (6 bases). Germline CDR1 and CDR2: SGDLS and YYNGEE. Trimming took off 0 bases at V and 9 bases at J, with 10 bases between the two ends. The CDR3 covers 13 residues. The CDR3 here is CASSVGGEPEQFF. CDR3 nucleotide sequence: TGTGCCAGCAGCGTAGGGGGGGAGCCTGAGCAGTTCTTC.

V usage is TRBV7-2 and J usage is TRBJ2-1; a weak D match, TRBD2 (7 bases). Germline assignment: CDR1 SGHTA and CDR2 FQGNSA. Trimming took off 1 base at V and 9 bases at J, with 16 bases between the two ends. The CDR3 consists of 15 residues. Written as DNA, the CDR3 is TGTGCCAGCAGCTTAGAGGCGGGGGACATAAGTGAGCAGTTCTTC. Amino acid sequence: CASSLEAGDISEQFF.

In DNA form, the CDR3 reads TGTGCCACCAGCAGAGGGACAGTGTACGAGCAGTACTTC. Protein sequence: CATSRGTVYEQYF. This chain links TRBV15 with TRBJ2-7; D perhaps matches TRBD1 (6 bases). The CDR3 contains 13 residues. The germline V gene encodes CDR1 LNHNV and CDR2 YYDKDF (reference sequence). Trimming cost V 1 base and J 4 bases, with 8 bases left between them.